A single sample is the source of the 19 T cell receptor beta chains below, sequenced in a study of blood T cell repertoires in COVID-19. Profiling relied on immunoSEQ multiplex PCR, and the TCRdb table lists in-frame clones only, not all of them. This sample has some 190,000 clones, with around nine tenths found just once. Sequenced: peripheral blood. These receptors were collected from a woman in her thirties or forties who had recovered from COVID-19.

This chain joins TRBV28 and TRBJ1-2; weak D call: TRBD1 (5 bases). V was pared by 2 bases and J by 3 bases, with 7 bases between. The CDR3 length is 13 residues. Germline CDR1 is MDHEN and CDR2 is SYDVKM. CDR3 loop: CASSLATDYGYTF. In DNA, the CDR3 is TGTGCCAGCAGTTTAGCGACAGACTATGGCTACACCTTC.

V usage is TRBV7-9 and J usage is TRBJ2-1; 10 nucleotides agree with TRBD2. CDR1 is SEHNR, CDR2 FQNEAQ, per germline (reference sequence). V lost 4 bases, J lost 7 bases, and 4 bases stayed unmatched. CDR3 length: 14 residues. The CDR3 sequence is CASSSSGSLNEQFF. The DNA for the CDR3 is TGTGCCAGCAGCTCTAGCGGGAGTTTAAATGAGCAGTTCTTC. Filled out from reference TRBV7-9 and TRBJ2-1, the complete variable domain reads DTGVSQNPRHKITKRGQNVTFRCDPISEHNRLYWYRQTLGQGPEFLTYFQNEAQLEKSRLLSDRFSAERPKGSFSTLEIQRTEQGDSAMYLCASSSSGSLNEQFFGPGTRLTVL.

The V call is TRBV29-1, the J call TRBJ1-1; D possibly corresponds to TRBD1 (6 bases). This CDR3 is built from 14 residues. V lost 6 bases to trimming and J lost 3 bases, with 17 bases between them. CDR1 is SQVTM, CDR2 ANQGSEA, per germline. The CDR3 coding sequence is TGCAGCGTCCGGACAGAGGGGACGGACACTGAAGCTTTCTTT. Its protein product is CSVRTEGTDTEAFF.

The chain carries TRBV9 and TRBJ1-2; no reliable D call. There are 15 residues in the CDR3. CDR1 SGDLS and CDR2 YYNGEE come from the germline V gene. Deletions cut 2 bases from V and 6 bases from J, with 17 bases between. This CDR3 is CASSVEGRGTDGYTF. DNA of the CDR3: TGTGCCAGCAGCGTGGAGGGTAGAGGAACGGATGGCTACACCTTC.

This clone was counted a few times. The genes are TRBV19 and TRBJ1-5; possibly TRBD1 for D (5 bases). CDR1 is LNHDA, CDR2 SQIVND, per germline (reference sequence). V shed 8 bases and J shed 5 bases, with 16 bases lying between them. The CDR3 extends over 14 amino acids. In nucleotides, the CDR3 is TGTGCCAGTTGGGGCAGGGAATGGTATCAGCCCCAGCATTTT. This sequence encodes CASWGREWYQPQHF.

For the CDR3, the DNA is TGTGCCAGCACAAGAGGCGTGAATAGAAACACCATATATTTT. This codes for CASTRGVNRNTIYF. V and J are TRBV28 and TRBJ1-3; D ambiguous. The germline CDR1 and CDR2 sequences are MDHEN and SYDVKM. The CDR3 consists of 14 residues. Trimming removed 7 bases at V and 5 bases at J, with 15 bases between.

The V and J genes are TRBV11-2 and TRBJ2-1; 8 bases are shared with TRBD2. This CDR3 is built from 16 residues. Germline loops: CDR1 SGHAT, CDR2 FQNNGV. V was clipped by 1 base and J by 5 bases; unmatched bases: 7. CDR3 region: CASSLVATSVNNEQFF. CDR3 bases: TGTGCCAGCAGCTTAGTAGCGACTAGCGTCAACAATGAGCAGTTCTTC.

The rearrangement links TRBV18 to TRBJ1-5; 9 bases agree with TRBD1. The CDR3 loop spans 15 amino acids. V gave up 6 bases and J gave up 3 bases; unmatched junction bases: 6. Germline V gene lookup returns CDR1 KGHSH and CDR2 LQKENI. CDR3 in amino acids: CASSPGTGYNQPQHF. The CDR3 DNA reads TGTGCCAGCTCCCCAGGGACAGGGTACAATCAGCCCCAGCATTTT.

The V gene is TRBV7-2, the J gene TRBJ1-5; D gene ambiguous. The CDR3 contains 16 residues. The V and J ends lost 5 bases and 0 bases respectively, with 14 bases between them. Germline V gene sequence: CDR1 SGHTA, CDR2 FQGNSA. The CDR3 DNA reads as TGTGCCAGCAGCCAAACTCAGGATTTTAGCAATCAGCCCCAGCATTTT. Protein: CASSQTQDFSNQPQHF.

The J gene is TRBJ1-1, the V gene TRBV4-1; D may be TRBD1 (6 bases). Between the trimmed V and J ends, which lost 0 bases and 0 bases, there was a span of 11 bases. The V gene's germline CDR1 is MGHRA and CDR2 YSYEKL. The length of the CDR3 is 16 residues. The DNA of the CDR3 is TGCGCCAGCAGCCAAGATGGGGGCGCGCTGAACACTGAAGCTTTCTTT. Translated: CASSQDGGALNTEAFF.

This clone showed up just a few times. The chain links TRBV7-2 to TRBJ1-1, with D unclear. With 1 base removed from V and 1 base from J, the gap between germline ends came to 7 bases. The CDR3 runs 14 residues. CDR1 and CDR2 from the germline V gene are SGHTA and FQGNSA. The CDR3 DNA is TGTGCCAGCAGCTTAGGGACTGGGAACACTGAAGCTTTCTTT. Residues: CASSLGTGNTEAFF.

CDR3 in DNA: TGTGCCATCAGTGACCAGACTAGCGGGTCTTTGTATTTT. It specifies CAISDQTSGSLYF. The chain recombines TRBV10-3 with TRBJ2-3; TRBD2 aligns across 10 bases. The V gene's germline CDR1 is ENHRY and CDR2 SYGVKD. This CDR3 is 13 amino acids long. Trimming cost V 3 bases and J 14 bases; bases outside gene matches: 8.

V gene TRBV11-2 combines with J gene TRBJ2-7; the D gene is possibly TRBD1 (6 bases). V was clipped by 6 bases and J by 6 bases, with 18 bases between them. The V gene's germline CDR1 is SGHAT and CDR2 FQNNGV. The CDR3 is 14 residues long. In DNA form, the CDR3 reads TGTGCCAGCAGTTTAACAGGGAGTCAGGGCGAGCAGTACTTC. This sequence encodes CASSLTGSQGEQYF. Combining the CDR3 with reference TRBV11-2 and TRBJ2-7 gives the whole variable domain EAGVAQSPRYKIIEKRQSVAFWCNPISGHATLYWYQQILGQGPKLLIQFQNNGVVDDSQLPKDRFSAERLKGVDSTLKIQPAKLEDSAVYLCASSLTGSQGEQYFGPGTRLTVT.

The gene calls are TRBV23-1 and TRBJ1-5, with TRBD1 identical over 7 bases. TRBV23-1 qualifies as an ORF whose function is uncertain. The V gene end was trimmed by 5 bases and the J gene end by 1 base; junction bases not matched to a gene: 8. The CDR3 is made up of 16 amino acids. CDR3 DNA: TGCGCCAGCAGTTTTCTTCCGGGACAGAGCAATCAGCCCCAGCATTTT. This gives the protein CASSFLPGQSNQPQHF.

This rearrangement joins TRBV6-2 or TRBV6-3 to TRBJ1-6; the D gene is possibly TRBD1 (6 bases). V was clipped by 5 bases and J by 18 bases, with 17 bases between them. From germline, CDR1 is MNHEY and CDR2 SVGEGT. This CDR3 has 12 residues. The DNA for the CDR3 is TGTGCCAGCAGTCAACAGGGCCCGGTGGACCACTTT. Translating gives CASSQQGPVDHF.

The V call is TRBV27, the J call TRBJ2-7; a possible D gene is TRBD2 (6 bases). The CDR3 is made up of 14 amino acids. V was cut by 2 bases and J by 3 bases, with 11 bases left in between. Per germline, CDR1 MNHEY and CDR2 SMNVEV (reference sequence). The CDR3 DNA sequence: TGTGCCAGCAGTTTACGACTAGAGATCTACGAGCAGTACTTC. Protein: CASSLRLEIYEQYF.

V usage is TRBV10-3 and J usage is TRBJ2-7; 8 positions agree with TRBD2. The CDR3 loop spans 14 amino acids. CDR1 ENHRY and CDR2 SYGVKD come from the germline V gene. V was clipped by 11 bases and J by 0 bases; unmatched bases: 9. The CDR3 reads CAVGRGASSYEQYF. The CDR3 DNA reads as TGTGCCGTCGGGAGGGGAGCAAGCTCCTACGAGCAGTACTTC.

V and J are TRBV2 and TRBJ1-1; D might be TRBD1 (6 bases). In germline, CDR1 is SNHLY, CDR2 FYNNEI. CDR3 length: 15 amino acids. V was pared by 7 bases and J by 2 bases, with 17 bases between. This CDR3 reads CASTLTGQINTEAFF. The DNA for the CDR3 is TGTGCCAGCACTTTGACCGGACAGATAAACACTGAAGCTTTCTTT.

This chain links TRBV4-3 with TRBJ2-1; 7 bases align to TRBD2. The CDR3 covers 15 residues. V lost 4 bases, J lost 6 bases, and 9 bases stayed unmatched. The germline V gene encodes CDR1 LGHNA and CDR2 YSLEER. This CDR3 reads CASSLDAGRVNEQFF. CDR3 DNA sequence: TGCGCCAGCAGCCTTGATGCAGGGAGGGTCAATGAGCAGTTCTTC.